These 25 T cell receptor beta chains were all obtained from the same sample, sequenced in a study of cytotoxic CD8 clonotypes in ibrutinib-treated CLL. Clones were sequenced by immunoSEQ multiplex PCR, and TCRdb holds only the in-frame ones, with some missing. The sample shows about 160,000 clones, approximately 80% of them seen only once. The sample in question was PBMCs, obtained after 24 months of ibrutinib treatment. Every receptor here comes from a human donor with chronic lymphocytic leukemia.

The rearrangement uses TRBV28 and TRBJ1-1, with D uncertain. This CDR3 has 13 amino acids. The germline V and J ends were trimmed by 2 bases and 2 bases, with 6 bases remaining between them. Germline CDR1 reads MDHEN; CDR2 reads SYDVKM. The CDR3 sequence is CASSLGLNTEAFF. CDR3 coding DNA: TGTGCCAGCAGTTTAGGGCTTAACACTGAAGCTTTCTTT.

The chain recombines TRBV14 with TRBJ1-2; 9 positions agree with TRBD1. This CDR3 is 13 amino acids long. Germline CDR1 SGHDN, CDR2 FVKESK. V lost 4 bases to trimming and J lost 5 bases; unmatched junction nucleotides: 2. CDR3 bases: TGTGCCAGCAGCCGCGACAGGGGGTATGGCTACACCTTC. Amino acids: CASSRDRGYGYTF.

V is TRBV6-4 and J is TRBJ1-2; D gene unclear. V was clipped by 6 bases and J by 2 bases, with 16 bases between them. The CDR3 length is 15 residues. The germline gives CDR1 MRHNA, CDR2 SNTAGT. CDR3 loop: CASSLIPDGNYGYTF. Written as DNA, the CDR3 is TGTGCCAGCAGCCTCATTCCGGACGGAAACTATGGCTACACCTTC.

The chain has TRBV19 and TRBJ1-4, with 8 bases identical to TRBD1. V was pared by 6 bases and J by 5 bases, with 8 bases of the junction left unmatched. The germline gives CDR1 LNHDA, CDR2 SQIVND (reference sequence). The CDR3 spans 15 residues. Here the CDR3 DNA reads TGTGCCAGTAGCATCCGACAGGGGAGGAATGAAAAACTGTTTTTT. Amino acids: CASSIRQGRNEKLFF.

This clone was counted a few times. This chain connects TRBV28 to TRBJ1-1; 7 nucleotides align to TRBD1. This CDR3 has 14 amino acids. V dropped 6 bases and J dropped 3; count of bases not matched to a gene: 7. Germline CDR1 MDHEN, CDR2 SYDVKM. CDR3 amino acids: CASSPTQGYTEAFF. DNA for the CDR3: TGTGCCAGCAGCCCAACACAGGGGTACACTGAAGCTTTCTTT.

This clone was picked up many times. V is TRBV9 and J is TRBJ2-1, with unresolved D. The CDR3 totals 15 residues. Trimming pared 0 bases from V and 10 bases from J, leaving 17 bases between. Germline loops: CDR1 SGDLS, CDR2 YYNGEE. CDR3 in DNA: TGTGCCAGCAGCGTAGAACAACTCCAGATCCGGGAGCAGTTCTTC. It encodes CASSVEQLQIREQFF.

The chain has TRBV6-6 and TRBJ1-3; D unclear. The CDR3 length is 16 residues. The V end was cut by 0 bases, the J end by 8 bases, with 17 bases between. Germline V gene data show CDR1 as MNHNY and CDR2 as SVGAGI (reference sequence). The CDR3 loop reads CASSYSKGKRADTIYF. The CDR3 nucleotides read TGTGCCAGCAGTTACTCGAAAGGGAAGAGGGCGGACACCATATATTTT.

CDR3: CASHAAVAGANVLTF. CDR3 DNA: TGTGCCAGCCACGCTGCTGTAGCTGGGGCCAACGTCCTGACTTTC. This sequence joins TRBV7-9 and TRBJ2-6; no clear D. Per the germline V gene, CDR1 is SEHNR and CDR2 is FQNEAQ (reference sequence). The germline V and J ends were trimmed by 8 bases and 2 bases, with 13 bases remaining between them. CDR3 length: 15 residues. Full variable domain (missing parts from reference TRBV7-9 and TRBJ2-6): DTGVSQNPRHKITKRGQNVTFRCDPISEHNRLYWYRQTLGQGPEFLTYFQNEAQLEKSRLLSDRFSAERPKGSFSTLEIQRTEQGDSAMYLCASHAAVAGANVLTFGAGSRLTVL.

This clone was observed a few times. Additional DNA sequences in this sample encode the identical CDR3. This chain links TRBV14 with TRBJ1-5; TRBD1 is a possible D gene (6 bases). The CDR3 runs 13 residues. Germline-derived CDR1 and CDR2 are SGHDN and FVKESK. V was clipped by 4 bases and J by 4 bases, with 8 bases between them. CDR3 nucleotides: TGTGCCAGCAGCCTTACAGGGAATCAGCCCCAGCATTTT. Translation: CASSLTGNQPQHF. Supplemented by reference TRBV14 and TRBJ1-5, the full variable domain reads EAGVTQFPSHSVIEKGQTVTLRCDPISGHDNLYWYRRVMGKEIKFLLHFVKESKQDESGMPNNRFLAERTGGTYSTLKVQPAELEDSGVYFCASSLTGNQPQHFGDGTRLSIL.

The rearrangement uses TRBV6-5 and TRBJ2-4; the D gene is possibly TRBD1 (5 bases). Trimming pared 7 bases from V and 2 bases from J, leaving 9 bases between. This CDR3 is 13 amino acids long. In germline, CDR1 is MNHEY, CDR2 SVGAGI. CDR3 sequence (DNA): TGTGCCAGCACCAGGGCGTCCAAAAACATTCAGTACTTC. This encodes CASTRASKNIQYF.

This clone came up once. The chain carries TRBV6-5 and TRBJ1-6; 9 bases are a match to TRBD1. V shed 2 bases and J 7 bases; nucleotides not matched to a gene: 6. This CDR3 has 16 amino acids. Germline V CDR1 and CDR2: MNHEY, SVGAGI. The CDR3 DNA follows: TGTGCCAGCAGTTACCTTGGGACAGGGCTAAATTCACCCCTCCACTTT. Residues: CASSYLGTGLNSPLHF.

The chain has TRBV5-1 and TRBJ1-5; possible D gene TRBD1, 5 bases. The germline CDR1 and CDR2 sequences are SGHRS and YFSETQ. CDR3 length equals 15 residues. V lost 0 bases, J lost 7 bases, and 14 bases lay in between. CDR3 sequence reads: CASSLGTGVGQPQHF. The CDR3 DNA reads TGCGCCAGCAGCTTGGGTACAGGTGTTGGCCAGCCCCAGCATTTT.

The rearrangement links TRBV5-4 to TRBJ2-5; TRBD1 matches at 8 bases. This CDR3 is built from 15 residues. Germline V lookup: CDR1 SGHNT, CDR2 YYREEE (reference sequence). V lost 4 bases to trimming and J lost 1 base; unmatched junction nucleotides: 6. The CDR3 region has the DNA TGTGCCAGCAGCCTCTGGGGACAGGCCCAAGAGACCCAGTACTTC. Protein product: CASSLWGQAQETQYF.

The rearrangement joins TRBV7-2 to TRBJ1-5; a weak D match, TRBD1 (5 bases). CDR1 is SGHTA and CDR2 is FQGNSA in the germline V gene. The V end was cut by 5 bases, the J end by 0 bases, with 17 bases between. The CDR3 extends over 17 amino acids. CDR3 DNA: TGTGCCAGCAGCCCCAGGGATTGGGTCTATAGCAATCAGCCCCAGCATTTT. Protein: CASSPRDWVYSNQPQHF.

This chain uses TRBV7-2 with TRBJ1-5; D is ambiguous. The CDR3 totals 14 residues. CDR1 and CDR2 (germline): SGHTA, FQGNSA. V lost 3 bases to trimming and J lost 4 bases, with 10 bases between them. The CDR3 DNA follows: TGTGCCAGCAGCTTGCGGGCTCTTAATCAGCCCCAGCATTTT. It encodes CASSLRALNQPQHF.

The chain recombines TRBV5-1 with TRBJ1-6; D ambiguous. The ends were cut back, 4 bases at V and 7 bases at J, with 12 bases in the middle. CDR3 size: 14 residues. Germline-derived CDR1 and CDR2 are SGHRS and YFSETQ. CDR3 coding DNA: TGCGCCAGCAGCAAAGACGGAAGCAATTCACCCCTCCACTTT. This encodes CASSKDGSNSPLHF.

This chain connects TRBV19 to TRBJ2-3, with 7 bases aligning to TRBD2. Germline loops: CDR1 LNHDA, CDR2 SQIVND (reference sequence). The V segment lost 5 bases and the J segment 0 bases; nucleotides outside the gene matches: 2. This CDR3 region has 14 residues. The CDR3 sequence: CASSFSGSTDTQYF. In nucleotides, the CDR3 is TGTGCCAGTAGTTTTAGCGGGAGCACAGATACGCAGTATTTT.

The CDR3 spells CASSSAGLALYGQFF. In DNA form, the CDR3 reads TGCGCCAGCAGCTCGGCAGGACTAGCGTTATATGGGCAGTTCTTC. This rearrangement joins TRBV5-1 to TRBJ2-1; TRBD2 aligns across 9 bases. The CDR3 is 15 amino acids. Germline trimming cut 3 bases from V and 12 bases from J; bases unmatched to any gene: 13. Germline V lookup: CDR1 SGHRS, CDR2 YFSETQ.

V usage is TRBV5-1 and J usage is TRBJ2-7; TRBD2 matches 8 bases. There are 15 residues in the CDR3. Germline lookup yields CDR1 SGHRS and CDR2 YFSETQ. Trimming took 4 bases from V and 0 from J; bases not matched to a gene: 6. CDR3 bases: TGCGCCAGCAGCAGACTAGCGCAGAGCTCCTACGAGCAGTACTTC. It specifies CASSRLAQSSYEQYF.

This chain uses TRBV7-8 with TRBJ2-1, with D possibly matching TRBD1 (6 bases). The CDR3 contains 16 residues. Trimming took 0 bases from V and 1 from J, leaving 10 bases between them. Germline V gives CDR1 SGHVS, CDR2 FQNEAQ. The CDR3 bases are TGTGCCAGCAGCTTAGCGCTGGGGGCGTCCTACAATGAGCAGTTCTTC. Protein: CASSLALGASYNEQFF.

The chain employs TRBV9 and TRBJ2-1; the match to TRBD2 covers 7 bases. J lost 0 bases, V lost 0 bases, and 3 bases had no gene match. The CDR3 has 16 residues. The germline V gene has CDR1 SGDLS and CDR2 YYNGEE. CDR3 nucleotides: TGTGCCAGCAGCGTAGCTGGCGGGAGCTCCTACAATGAGCAGTTCTTC. This encodes CASSVAGGSSYNEQFF.

V and J are TRBV11-2 and TRBJ2-7, with unresolved D. Looked up from germline, CDR1 is SGHAT and CDR2 is FQNNGV. V lost 5 bases, J lost 6 bases, and 11 bases lay in between. The CDR3 length is 12 residues. The CDR3 loop reads CASSTDWGEQYF. In nucleotides, the CDR3 is TGTGCCAGCAGCACCGACTGGGGCGAGCAGTACTTC. Based on the CDR3 plus reference TRBV11-2 and TRBJ2-7, the full variable domain is EAGVAQSPRYKIIEKRQSVAFWCNPISGHATLYWYQQILGQGPKLLIQFQNNGVVDDSQLPKDRFSAERLKGVDSTLKIQPAKLEDSAVYLCASSTDWGEQYFGPGTRLTVT.

This chain's CDR3 is CASSLDGTGTDTQYF. CDR3 DNA: TGCGCCAGCAGCTTGGATGGCACAGGCACAGATACGCAGTATTTT. The rearrangement links TRBV5-1 to TRBJ2-3, with no clear D. Germline CDR1 is SGHRS and CDR2 is YFSETQ. The CDR3 consists of 15 residues. V lost 0 bases and J 1 base, leaving 9 bases between the germline ends.

In the case of this clone: At one boundary the junction diverges from the germline segment, which might be a read error. This rearrangement joins TRBV20-1 to TRBJ2-1; D not resolved. CDR3 length: 11 amino acids. Germline values: CDR1 DFQATT, CDR2 SNEGSKA (reference sequence). The CDR3 DNA sequence: TGCAGTGCTACGCCCTACGATGAGCAGTTCTTC. It encodes CSATPYDEQFF.

The rearrangement links TRBV28 to TRBJ1-4, with 7 bases identical to TRBD1. The V segment lost 7 bases and the J segment 4 bases; nucleotides outside the gene matches: 6. This CDR3 is 14 amino acids long. From germline, CDR1 is MDHEN and CDR2 SYDVKM. CDR3 residues: CASIGQAINEKLFF. DNA for the CDR3: TGTGCCAGCATCGGACAGGCGATTAATGAAAAACTGTTTTTT.